This T cell receptor beta chain was found in a study of OX40 agonist ivuxolimab in advanced cancers. Background on the study: Patients were treated with ivuxolimab, an agonistic anti-OX40 (CD134) antibody. Study-wide findings and caveats: Among the lowest levels of clonal expansion were found in partial responders at 0.1-3.0 mg/kg.

Repertoires were generated with immunoSEQ multiplex PCR, while TCRdb's copy carries only in-frame clones and drops some. The sample lists under 50,000 clones, almost 80% occurring once. This clone was seen more than once but under ten times. The antigen remains unidentified. CDR3 length: 17 residues. The germline V gene encodes CDR1 SEHNR and CDR2 FQNEAQ (reference sequence). The J segment lost 5 bases and the V segment lost 10 bases, leaving 12 bases of the junction unmatched. The cohort excluded patients with autoimmune disease history or systemic immunosuppression. The chain joins TRBV7-9 to TRBJ2-2; 14 bases fit TRBD2. This TCR was sampled from an adult with an advanced solid tumor such as melanoma, head and neck, liver or kidney cancer. The input for sequencing was CD4+ or CD8+ T cells sorted from blood, taken in a trial of the OX40 agonist ivuxolimab. CDR3 protein: CAIDRTSGRFGTGELFF. Here the CDR3 DNA reads TGTGCCATAGATCGGACTAGCGGGAGGTTTGGGACCGGGGAGCTGTTTTTT. Full variable domain (outside the CDR3, taken from reference TRBV7-9 and TRBJ2-2): DTGVSQNPRHKITKRGQNVTFRCDPISEHNRLYWYRQTLGQGPEFLTYFQNEAQLEKSRLLSDRFSAERPKGSFSTLEIQRTEQGDSAMYLCAIDRTSGRFGTGELFFGEGSRLTVL.